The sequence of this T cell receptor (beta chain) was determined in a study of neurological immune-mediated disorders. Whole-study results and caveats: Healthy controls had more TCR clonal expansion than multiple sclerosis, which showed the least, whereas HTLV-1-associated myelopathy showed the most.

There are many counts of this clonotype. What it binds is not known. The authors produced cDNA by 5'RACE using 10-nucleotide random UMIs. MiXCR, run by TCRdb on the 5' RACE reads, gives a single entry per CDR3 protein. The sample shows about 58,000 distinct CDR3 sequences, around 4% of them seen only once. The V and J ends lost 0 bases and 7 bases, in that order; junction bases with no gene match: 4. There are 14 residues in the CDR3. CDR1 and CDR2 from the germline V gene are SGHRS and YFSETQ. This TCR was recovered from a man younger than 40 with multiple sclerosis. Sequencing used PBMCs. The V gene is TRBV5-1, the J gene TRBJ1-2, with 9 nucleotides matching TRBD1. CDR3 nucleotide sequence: TGCGCCAGCAGCTTGGATACAGGGGGCGGTGGCTACACCTTC. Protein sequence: CASSLDTGGGGYTF.